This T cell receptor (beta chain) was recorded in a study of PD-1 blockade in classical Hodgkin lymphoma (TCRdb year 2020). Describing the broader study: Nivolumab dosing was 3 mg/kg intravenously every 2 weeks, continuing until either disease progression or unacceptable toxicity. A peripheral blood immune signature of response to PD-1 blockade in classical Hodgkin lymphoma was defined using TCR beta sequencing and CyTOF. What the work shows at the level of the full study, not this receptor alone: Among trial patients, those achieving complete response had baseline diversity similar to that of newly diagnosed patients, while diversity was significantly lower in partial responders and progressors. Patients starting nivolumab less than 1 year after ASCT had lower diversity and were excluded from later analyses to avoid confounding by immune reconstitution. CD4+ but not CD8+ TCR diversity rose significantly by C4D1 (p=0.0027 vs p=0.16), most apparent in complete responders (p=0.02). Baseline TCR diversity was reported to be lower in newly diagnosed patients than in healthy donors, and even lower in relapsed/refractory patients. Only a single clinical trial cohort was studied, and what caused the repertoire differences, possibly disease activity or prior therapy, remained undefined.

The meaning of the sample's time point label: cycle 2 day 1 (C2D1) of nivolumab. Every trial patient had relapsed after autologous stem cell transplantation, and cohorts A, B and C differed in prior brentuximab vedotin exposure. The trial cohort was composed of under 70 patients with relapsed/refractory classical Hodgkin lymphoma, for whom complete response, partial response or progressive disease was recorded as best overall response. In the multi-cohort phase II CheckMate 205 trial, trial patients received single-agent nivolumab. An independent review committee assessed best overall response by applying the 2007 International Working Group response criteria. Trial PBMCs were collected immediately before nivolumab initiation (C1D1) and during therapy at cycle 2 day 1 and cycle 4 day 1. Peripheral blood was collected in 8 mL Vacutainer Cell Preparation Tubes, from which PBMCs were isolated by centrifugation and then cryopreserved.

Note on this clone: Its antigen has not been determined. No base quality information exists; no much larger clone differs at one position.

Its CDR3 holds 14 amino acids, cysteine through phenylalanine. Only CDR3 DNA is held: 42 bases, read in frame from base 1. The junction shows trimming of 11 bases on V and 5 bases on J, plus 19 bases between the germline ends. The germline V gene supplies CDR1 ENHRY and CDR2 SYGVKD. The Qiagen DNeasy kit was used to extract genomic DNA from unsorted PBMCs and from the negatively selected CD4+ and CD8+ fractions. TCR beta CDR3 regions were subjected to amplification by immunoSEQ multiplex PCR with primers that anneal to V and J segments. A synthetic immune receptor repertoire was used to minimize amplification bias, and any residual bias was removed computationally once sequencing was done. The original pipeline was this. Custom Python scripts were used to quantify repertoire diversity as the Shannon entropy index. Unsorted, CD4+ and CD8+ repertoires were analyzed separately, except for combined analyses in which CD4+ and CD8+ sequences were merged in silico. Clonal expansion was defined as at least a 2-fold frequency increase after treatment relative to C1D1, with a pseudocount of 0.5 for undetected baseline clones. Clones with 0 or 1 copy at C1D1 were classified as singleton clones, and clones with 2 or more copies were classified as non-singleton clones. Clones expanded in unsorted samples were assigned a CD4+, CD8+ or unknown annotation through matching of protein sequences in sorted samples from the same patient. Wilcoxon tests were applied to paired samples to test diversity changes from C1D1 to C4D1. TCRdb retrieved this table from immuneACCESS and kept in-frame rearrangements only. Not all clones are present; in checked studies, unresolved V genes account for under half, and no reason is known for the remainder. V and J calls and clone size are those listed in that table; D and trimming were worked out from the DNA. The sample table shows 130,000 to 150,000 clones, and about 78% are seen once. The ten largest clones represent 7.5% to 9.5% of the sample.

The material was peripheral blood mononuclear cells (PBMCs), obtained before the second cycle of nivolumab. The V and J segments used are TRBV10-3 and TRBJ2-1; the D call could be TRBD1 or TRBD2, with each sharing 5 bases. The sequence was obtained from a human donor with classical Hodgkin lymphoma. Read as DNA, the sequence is TGTGCCTTCCGGGTGGGGGAGAGAAACAATGAGCAGTTCTTC. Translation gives CAFRVGERNNEQFF.